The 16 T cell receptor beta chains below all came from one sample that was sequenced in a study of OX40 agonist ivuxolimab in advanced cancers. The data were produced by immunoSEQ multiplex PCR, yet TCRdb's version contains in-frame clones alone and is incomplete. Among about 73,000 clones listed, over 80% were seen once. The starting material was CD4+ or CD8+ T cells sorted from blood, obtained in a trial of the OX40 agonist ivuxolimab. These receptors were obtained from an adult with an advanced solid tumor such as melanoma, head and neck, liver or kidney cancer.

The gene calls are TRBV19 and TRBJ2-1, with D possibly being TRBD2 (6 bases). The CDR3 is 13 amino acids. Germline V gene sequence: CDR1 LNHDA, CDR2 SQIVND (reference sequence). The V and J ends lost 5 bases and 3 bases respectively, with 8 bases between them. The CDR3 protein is CASSLANYNEQFF. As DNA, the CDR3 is TGTGCCAGTAGTCTAGCGAACTACAATGAGCAGTTCTTC.

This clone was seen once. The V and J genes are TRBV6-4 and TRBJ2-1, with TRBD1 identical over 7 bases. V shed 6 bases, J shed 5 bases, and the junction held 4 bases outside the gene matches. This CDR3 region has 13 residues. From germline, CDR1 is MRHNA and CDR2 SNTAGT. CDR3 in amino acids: CASRDRENNEQFF. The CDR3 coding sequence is TGTGCCAGCAGAGACAGGGAAAACAATGAGCAGTTCTTC.

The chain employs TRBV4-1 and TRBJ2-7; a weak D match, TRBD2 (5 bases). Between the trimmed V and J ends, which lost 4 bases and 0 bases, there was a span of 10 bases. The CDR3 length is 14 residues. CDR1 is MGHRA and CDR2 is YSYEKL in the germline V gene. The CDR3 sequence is CASSPERSSYEQYF. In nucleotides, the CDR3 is TGCGCCAGCAGCCCCGAGCGGAGCTCCTACGAGCAGTACTTC.

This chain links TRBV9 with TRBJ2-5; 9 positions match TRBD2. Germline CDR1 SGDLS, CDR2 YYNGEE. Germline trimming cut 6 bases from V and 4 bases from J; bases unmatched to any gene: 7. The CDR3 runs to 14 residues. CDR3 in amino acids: CASTEGTSIETQYF. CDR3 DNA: TGTGCCAGCACCGAGGGGACTAGCATAGAGACCCAGTACTTC.

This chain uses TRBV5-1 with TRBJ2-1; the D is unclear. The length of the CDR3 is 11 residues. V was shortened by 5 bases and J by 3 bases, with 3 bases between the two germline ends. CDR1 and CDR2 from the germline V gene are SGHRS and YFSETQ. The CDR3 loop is CASRLYNEQFF. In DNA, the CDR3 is TGCGCCAGCAGACTCTACAATGAGCAGTTCTTC.

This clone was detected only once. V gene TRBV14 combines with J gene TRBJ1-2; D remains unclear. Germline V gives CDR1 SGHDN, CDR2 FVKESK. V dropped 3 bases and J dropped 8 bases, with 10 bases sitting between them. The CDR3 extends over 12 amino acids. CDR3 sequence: CASSQDGAGYTF. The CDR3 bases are TGTGCCAGCAGCCAGGACGGTGCAGGCTACACCTTC.

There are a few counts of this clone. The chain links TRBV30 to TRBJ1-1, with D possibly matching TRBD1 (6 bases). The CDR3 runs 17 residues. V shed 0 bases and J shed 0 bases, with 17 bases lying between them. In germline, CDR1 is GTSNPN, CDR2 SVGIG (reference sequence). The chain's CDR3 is CAWSVAGQGMVNTEAFF. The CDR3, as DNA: TGTGCCTGGAGTGTAGCGGGGCAGGGGATGGTGAACACTGAAGCTTTCTTT. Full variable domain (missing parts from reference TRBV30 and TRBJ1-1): SQTIHQWPATLVQPVGSPLSLECTVEGTSNPNLYWYRQAAGRGLQLLFYSVGIGQISSEVPQNLSASRPQDRQFILSSKKLLLSDSGFYLCAWSVAGQGMVNTEAFFGQGTRLTVV.

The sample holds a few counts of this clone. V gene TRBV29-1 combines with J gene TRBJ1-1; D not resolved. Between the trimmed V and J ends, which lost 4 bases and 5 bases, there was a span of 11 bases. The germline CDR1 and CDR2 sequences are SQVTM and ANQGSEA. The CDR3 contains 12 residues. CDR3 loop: CSVVPPGTEAFF. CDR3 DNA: TGCAGCGTTGTACCCCCTGGGACTGAAGCTTTCTTT.

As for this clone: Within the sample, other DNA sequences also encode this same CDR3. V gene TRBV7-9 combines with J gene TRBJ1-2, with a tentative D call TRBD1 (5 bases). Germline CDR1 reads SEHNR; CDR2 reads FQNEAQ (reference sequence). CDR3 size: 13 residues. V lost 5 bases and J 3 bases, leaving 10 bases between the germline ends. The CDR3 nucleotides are TGTGCCAGCAGCCCCCCCAGGGACTATGGCTACACCTTC. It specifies CASSPPRDYGYTF.

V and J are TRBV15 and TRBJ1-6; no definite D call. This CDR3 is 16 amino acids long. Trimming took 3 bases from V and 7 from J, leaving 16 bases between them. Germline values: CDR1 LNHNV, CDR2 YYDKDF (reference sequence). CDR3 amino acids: CATSSDWERSNSPLHF. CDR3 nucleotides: TGTGCCACCAGCAGCGATTGGGAGCGGTCGAATTCACCCCTCCACTTT.

In DNA form, the CDR3 reads TGTGCCAGCAGCCCCTCCATAGGGGGCTACAATGAGCAGTTCTTC. As protein: CASSPSIGGYNEQFF. The genes are TRBV7-9 and TRBJ2-1, with D possibly TRBD1 on 6 matching bases. Between the trimmed V and J ends, which lost 5 bases and 3 bases, there was a span of 14 bases. Per the germline V gene, CDR1 is SEHNR and CDR2 is FQNEAQ (reference sequence). The CDR3 sequence is 15 residues long.

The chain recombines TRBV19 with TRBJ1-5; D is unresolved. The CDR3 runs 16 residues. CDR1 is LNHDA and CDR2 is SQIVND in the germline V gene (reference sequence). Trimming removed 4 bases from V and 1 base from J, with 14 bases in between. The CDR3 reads CASSTGSRGSNQPQHF. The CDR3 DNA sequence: TGTGCCAGTAGTACTGGGTCTCGGGGAAGCAATCAGCCCCAGCATTTT.

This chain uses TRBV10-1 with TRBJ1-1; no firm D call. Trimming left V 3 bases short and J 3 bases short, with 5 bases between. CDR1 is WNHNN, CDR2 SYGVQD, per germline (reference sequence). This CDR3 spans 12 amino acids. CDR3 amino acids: CASSDGHTEAFF. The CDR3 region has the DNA TGCGCCAGCAGTGACGGCCACACTGAAGCTTTCTTT.

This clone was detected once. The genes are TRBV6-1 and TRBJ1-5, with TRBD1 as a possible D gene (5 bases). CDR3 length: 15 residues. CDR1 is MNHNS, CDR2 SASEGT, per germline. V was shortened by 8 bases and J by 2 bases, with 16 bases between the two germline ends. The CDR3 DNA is TGTGCCAGCGTGAAATTCGGGGACGGCAATCAGCCCCAGCATTTT. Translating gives CASVKFGDGNQPQHF.

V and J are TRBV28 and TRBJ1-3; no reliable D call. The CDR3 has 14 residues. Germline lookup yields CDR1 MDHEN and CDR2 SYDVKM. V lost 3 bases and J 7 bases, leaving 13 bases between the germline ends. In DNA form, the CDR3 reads TGTGCCAGCAGTTTCCCTGGACTTGTTAACACCATATATTTT. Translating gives CASSFPGLVNTIYF.

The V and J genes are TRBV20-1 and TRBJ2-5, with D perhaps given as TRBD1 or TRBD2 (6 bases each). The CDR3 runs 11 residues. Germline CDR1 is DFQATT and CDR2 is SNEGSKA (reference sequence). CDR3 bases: TGCATGGCATGGGGGGCTGGGACCCAGTACTTC. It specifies CMAWGAGTQYF.